This TCR beta chain was retrieved from a study of T cells in women clearing cervical HPV infection. Remarks on this clone: The read gets to within 3 residues of the CDR3 end, and the germline J gene fills in the rest.

CDR1 and CDR2 from the germline V gene are DFQATT and SNEGSKA (reference sequence). This CDR3 region has 13 residues. Here immunoSEQ multiplex PCR was the method, and the copy in TCRdb shows in-frame clones only, minus some. In total, the table holds about 30,000 clones. The origin of this receptor is a woman aged 18-69 years with a cervical HPV16 infection that either progressed to CIN3+ or cleared (not recorded which). V gene TRBV20-1 combines with J gene TRBJ1-4; D may be TRBD1 (5 bases). The sequencing input was blood buffy coat. CDR3 DNA (partial): TGCAGTGCTTCTTTCTCTGGGGCCAACGTA. Amino acids: CSASFSGANV. The whole CDR3 sequence reads CSASFSGANVLFF.